Below, 11 T cell receptor beta chains from the same sample are listed, as sequenced in a study of T cells in Graves' hyperthyroidism and ophthalmopathy. What was amplified from RNA transcripts were TCR beta CDR3 regions. Primed by the HTBI set, a first-round RT-PCR was run on the TCR CDR3. MiXCR was run by TCRdb on the multiplex PCR reads, yielding one entry per CDR3 protein. Among some 180,000 distinct CDR3 sequences listed, roughly a sixth were seen once. Sequenced material: blood. These TCRs come from a woman aged 50 to 60 with Graves' hyperthyroidism.

This clonotype occurred a few times. J is TRBJ1-3 and V is TRBV12-3 or TRBV12-4; D is possibly TRBD1 (6 bases). Trimming took 5 bases from V and 4 from J, leaving 15 bases between them. The CDR3 has 15 amino acids. The CDR3 here is CASSMGPGAGNTIYF. The CDR3 DNA sequence: TGTGCCAGCAGTATGGGGCCGGGGGCAGGAAACACCATATATTTT.

This clonotype was seen many times. The rearrangement links TRBV15 to TRBJ2-5; a possible D gene is TRBD2 (6 bases). The ends were cut back, 0 bases at V and 5 bases at J, with 10 bases in the middle. Germline V gene data show CDR1 as LNHNV and CDR2 as YYDKDF (reference sequence). The CDR3 runs to 14 residues. The DNA of the CDR3 is TGTGCCACCAGCAGAGATGGGGGGTGGGAGACCCAGTACTTC. It specifies CATSRDGGWETQYF.

This clonotype has just a few counts. V gene TRBV27 combines with J gene TRBJ2-3; no reliable D call. The CDR3 runs 14 residues. Germline lookup yields CDR1 MNHEY and CDR2 SMNVEV (reference sequence). The ends were cut back, 6 bases at V and 4 bases at J, with 14 bases in the middle. CDR3 amino acids: CASRVTGAADTQYF. In DNA, the CDR3 is TGTGCCAGCAGGGTGACTGGCGCCGCAGATACGCAGTATTTT.

The sample holds many counts of this clonotype. The genes are TRBV6-6 and TRBJ2-1; D gene unclear. This CDR3 is built from 11 residues. Trimming pared 2 bases from V and 7 bases from J, leaving 3 bases between. From germline, CDR1 is MNHNY and CDR2 SVGAGI (reference sequence). CDR3 DNA sequence: TGTGCCAGCAGTTACCGAAATGAGCAGTTCTTC. Translated: CASSYRNEQFF.

This clonotype was found many times. V usage is TRBV5-1 and J usage is TRBJ2-1, with 7 bases matching TRBD2. This CDR3 comprises 14 residues. With 4 bases clipped from V and 5 bases from J, the junction kept 6 bases outside the gene matches. The germline CDR1 and CDR2 sequences are SGHRS and YFSETQ. The CDR3 nucleotides read TGCGCCAGCAGCCACGGACTAGGCCACAATGAGCAGTTCTTC. Amino acid sequence: CASSHGLGHNEQFF. The full variable domain, with the rest looked up from reference TRBV5-1 and TRBJ2-1, is KAGVTQTPRYLIKTRGQQVTLSCSPISGHRSVSWYQQTPGQGLQFLFEYFSETQRNKGNFPGRFSGRQFSNSRSEMNVSTLELGDSALYLCASSHGLGHNEQFFGPGTRLTVL.

This clonotype was recorded many times. The gene calls are TRBV7-2 and TRBJ2-2; weak D call: TRBD2 (6 bases). Germline V gene sequence: CDR1 SGHTA, CDR2 FQGNSA. V was shortened by 4 bases and J by 0 bases, with 18 bases between the two germline ends. This CDR3 has 18 residues. The CDR3, as DNA: TGTGCCAGCAGCTCCTCGGGGAGGAGTTACGCGAACACCGGGGAGCTGTTTTTT. It encodes CASSSSGRSYANTGELFF.

The sample holds many counts of this clonotype. V is TRBV20-1 and J is TRBJ2-3; D is unclear. Germline assignment: CDR1 DFQATT and CDR2 SNEGSKA (reference sequence). V shed 3 bases and J shed 4 bases, with 14 bases lying between them. The CDR3 sequence is 14 residues long. CDR3 sequence: CSARSQASPDTQYF. The CDR3 coding sequence is TGCAGTGCTAGGTCCCAGGCATCCCCAGATACGCAGTATTTT.

This clonotype was picked up many times. This chain joins TRBV20-1 and TRBJ1-1; D ambiguous. Per germline, CDR1 DFQATT and CDR2 SNEGSKA (reference sequence). Trimming cost V 2 bases and J 5 bases, with 6 bases left between them. This CDR3 is 11 amino acids long. CDR3 sequence reads: CSARSSTEAFF. The CDR3 DNA reads TGCAGTGCTAGAAGCTCTACTGAAGCTTTCTTT.

This clonotype has ten or more counts. V is TRBV20-1 and J is TRBJ2-7, with a possible D match to TRBD1 (5 bases). The CDR3 totals 13 residues. Germline-derived CDR1 and CDR2 are DFQATT and SNEGSKA (reference sequence). V shed 3 bases and J shed 7 bases, with 16 bases lying between them. The CDR3 loop reads CSARWQGFNEQYF. In DNA form, the CDR3 reads TGCAGTGCTAGGTGGCAGGGTTTCAATGAGCAGTACTTC.

The chain employs TRBV28 and TRBJ2-7; 8 bases align to TRBD2. Losses at the gene ends were 2 bases for V and 2 bases for J; bases not matched to a gene: 8. This CDR3 is built from 16 residues. Germline CDR1 is MDHEN and CDR2 is SYDVKM. This CDR3 is CASSLPSSGRPYEQYF. CDR3 DNA sequence: TGTGCCAGCAGTTTACCGTCTAGCGGGCGACCCTACGAGCAGTACTTC.

The sample holds many counts of this clonotype. The chain carries TRBV11-2 and TRBJ2-7; TRBD1 might be the D (6 bases). From germline, CDR1 is SGHAT and CDR2 FQNNGV. The V end was cut by 5 bases, the J end by 5 bases, with 19 bases between. This CDR3 is built from 15 residues. The CDR3 loop reads CASSPSRGSSHEQYF. CDR3 coding DNA: TGTGCCAGCAGCCCAAGCAGGGGTAGCAGCCACGAGCAGTACTTC.